A selection of T cell receptor beta chains follows, all from one sample in a study of blood T cell repertoires in COVID-19. Some clones are missing from TCRdb's copy, which holds only in-frame ones; the method was immunoSEQ multiplex PCR. The profile shows around 100,000 clones, roughly 71% of them singletons. The specimen was peripheral blood. These receptors originate from a man aged 80 or over with acute or convalescent COVID-19. CDR3s include the opening cysteine and the closing phenylalanine or tryptophan. The order of the fields is D gene, V gene, clone size, CDR3 length, J gene, CDR3 DNA, CDR3 protein. The D gene is left open where the match is weak. A row's size may be missing; if present it is once, few, many or a size class.

D gene: -; V gene: TRBV3-1/TRBV3-2; clone size: -; CDR3 length: 13; J gene: TRBJ2-5; CDR3 DNA: TGTGCCAGCAGCACTAGCCTAAGGGGGACCCAGTACTTC; CDR3 protein: CASSTSLRGTQYF
D gene: TRBD2; V gene: TRBV29-1; clone size: -; CDR3 length: 14; J gene: TRBJ2-5; CDR3 DNA: TGCAGCGTTCACATAGGACTAGCATACGAGACCCAGTACTTC; CDR3 protein: CSVHIGLAYETQYF
D gene: -; V gene: TRBV18; clone size: -; CDR3 length: 14; J gene: TRBJ2-7; CDR3 DNA: TGTGCCAGCTCCTTGGACTATTCCTCCTACGAGCAGTACTTC; CDR3 protein: CASSLDYSSYEQYF
D gene: TRBD1; V gene: TRBV30; clone size: few; CDR3 length: 16; J gene: TRBJ2-7; CDR3 DNA: TGTGCCTGCACACACATTCGGGGACAGGGGTTATACGAGCAGTACTTC; CDR3 protein: CACTHIRGQGLYEQYF
D gene: -; V gene: TRBV19; clone size: once; CDR3 length: 13; J gene: TRBJ2-7; CDR3 DNA: TGTGCCAGTAGTACCCGGGAAGGCTACGAGCAGTACTTC; CDR3 protein: CASSTREGYEQYF
D gene: -; V gene: TRBV5-5; clone size: -; CDR3 length: 11; J gene: TRBJ2-7; CDR3 DNA: TGTGCCAGCAGCCCTGAGCGGGTGCAGTACTTC; CDR3 protein: CASSPERVQYF
D gene: -; V gene: TRBV4-3; clone size: -; CDR3 length: 16; J gene: TRBJ2-1; CDR3 DNA: TGCGCCAGCAGCCAAGACCCCGAGCGGCGCTCTAATGAGCAGTTCTTC; CDR3 protein: CASSQDPERRSNEQFF
D gene: TRBD2; V gene: TRBV27; clone size: once; CDR3 length: 13; J gene: TRBJ2-1; CDR3 DNA: TGTGCCAGCAGTTACGGGAGGCTTGATGAGCAGTTCTTC; CDR3 protein: CASSYGRLDEQFF
D gene: -; V gene: TRBV5-4; clone size: -; CDR3 length: 16; J gene: TRBJ2-3; CDR3 DNA: TGTGCCAGCAGCTTGGCCGGCAGGGCCCGCACAGATACGCAGTATTTT; CDR3 protein: CASSLAGRARTDTQYF
D gene: TRBD1; V gene: TRBV3-1/TRBV3-2; clone size: -; CDR3 length: 15; J gene: TRBJ1-6; CDR3 DNA: TGTGCCAGCAGCCCAGGGGGCAGCAATAATTCACCCCTCCACTTT; CDR3 protein: CASSPGGSNNSPLHF
D gene: -; V gene: TRBV4-1; clone size: -; CDR3 length: 13; J gene: TRBJ1-1; CDR3 DNA: TGCGCCAGCAGCCAAGTGCGGAACACTGAAGCTTTCTTT; CDR3 protein: CASSQVRNTEAFF
D gene: -; V gene: TRBV20-1; clone size: -; CDR3 length: 11; J gene: TRBJ2-7; CDR3 DNA: TGCAGTGCCTCCGGGTCCTACGAGCAGTACTTC; CDR3 protein: CSASGSYEQYF
D gene: -; V gene: TRBV28; clone size: -; CDR3 length: 15; J gene: TRBJ1-5; CDR3 DNA: TGTGCCAGCAGGACGAGTGGGGGGAGCGTTCAGCCCCAGCATTTT; CDR3 protein: CASRTSGGSVQPQHF
D gene: -; V gene: TRBV5-8; clone size: -; CDR3 length: 17; J gene: TRBJ1-3; CDR3 DNA: TGTGCCAGCAGCTTGGTGTTCGCGGGCTACTCTGGAAACACCATATATTTT; CDR3 protein: CASSLVFAGYSGNTIYF
D gene: -; V gene: TRBV18; clone size: -; CDR3 length: 16; J gene: TRBJ2-4; CDR3 DNA: TGTGCCAGCTCCAACGAGGCGGGCCTAGCCAAAAACATTCAGTACTTC; CDR3 protein: CASSNEAGLAKNIQYF
D gene: -; V gene: TRBV6-5; clone size: -; CDR3 length: 15; J gene: TRBJ2-2; CDR3 DNA: TGTGCCAGCAGTTACGAGGTTTCGAACACCGGGGAGCTGTTTTTT; CDR3 protein: CASSYEVSNTGELFF
D gene: TRBD1; V gene: TRBV5-4; clone size: -; CDR3 length: 12; J gene: TRBJ2-3; CDR3 DNA: TGTGCCAGCAGCTCGACAGGGGATACGCAGTATTTT; CDR3 protein: CASSSTGDTQYF
D gene: -; V gene: TRBV11-3; clone size: few; CDR3 length: 13; J gene: TRBJ2-2; CDR3 DNA: TGTGCCAGCAGCTTTACAGCTACCGGGGAGCTGTTTTTT; CDR3 protein: CASSFTATGELFF
D gene: -; V gene: TRBV5-6; clone size: -; CDR3 length: 14; J gene: TRBJ2-7; CDR3 DNA: TGTGCCAGCAGCTTAGGCGGCCAGACCTACGAGCAGTACTTC; CDR3 protein: CASSLGGQTYEQYF
D gene: -; V gene: TRBV5-1; clone size: -; CDR3 length: 14; J gene: TRBJ2-5; CDR3 DNA: TGCGCCAGCAGCTCCCAGGGGCAGCAAGAGACCCAGTACTTC; CDR3 protein: CASSSQGQQETQYF
D gene: TRBD2; V gene: TRBV5-8; clone size: -; CDR3 length: 15; J gene: TRBJ2-1; CDR3 DNA: TGTGCCGACAGCTTCCTAGCGGGAGGCCCCACCGTGCAGTTCTTC; CDR3 protein: CADSFLAGGPTVQFF
D gene: TRBD2; V gene: TRBV28; clone size: -; CDR3 length: 12; J gene: TRBJ2-3; CDR3 DNA: TGTGCCAGCAGCCCAGGACTAGGAACGCAGTATTTT; CDR3 protein: CASSPGLGTQYF
D gene: TRBD1; V gene: TRBV5-1; clone size: few; CDR3 length: 15; J gene: TRBJ2-7; CDR3 DNA: TGCGCCAGCAGCTTGCCCGGGACAGGGGACGGGGAGCAGTACTTC; CDR3 protein: CASSLPGTGDGEQYF
D gene: TRBD2; V gene: TRBV3-1/TRBV3-2; clone size: -; CDR3 length: 15; J gene: TRBJ2-5; CDR3 DNA: TGTGCCAGCAGCCAAGGCCTCGGGCGGGGGGAGACCCAGTACTTC; CDR3 protein: CASSQGLGRGETQYF
D gene: -; V gene: TRBV10-2; clone size: -; CDR3 length: 16; J gene: TRBJ1-4; CDR3 DNA: TGCGCCAGCAGTGAGTTCGAAACAAGAACTAATGAAAAACTGTTTTTT; CDR3 protein: CASSEFETRTNEKLFF
D gene: TRBD2; V gene: TRBV29-1; clone size: few; CDR3 length: 15; J gene: TRBJ2-2; CDR3 DNA: TGCAGCGTTGAAGCGATTGTTAGCGGGCACGGGGAGCTGTTTTTT; CDR3 protein: CSVEAIVSGHGELFF
D gene: -; V gene: TRBV21-1; clone size: -; CDR3 length: 14; J gene: TRBJ2-1; CDR3 DNA: TGTGCCAGCAGCAAAGTGGCTAGCTTAGGTGAGCAGTTCTTC; CDR3 protein: CASSKVASLGEQFF
D gene: -; V gene: TRBV5-6; clone size: once; CDR3 length: 16; J gene: TRBJ1-5; CDR3 DNA: TGTGCCAGCAGCTCATTGGGCAGAAATAGCAATCAGCCCCAGCATTTT; CDR3 protein: CASSSLGRNSNQPQHF
D gene: -; V gene: TRBV2; clone size: -; CDR3 length: 13; J gene: TRBJ2-3; CDR3 DNA: TGTGCCCCTACCGAGCGGGGCACAGATACGCAGTATTTT; CDR3 protein: CAPTERGTDTQYF
D gene: -; V gene: TRBV7-9; clone size: -; CDR3 length: 14; J gene: TRBJ1-3; CDR3 DNA: TGTGCCAGCAGCTTAAGACAGGCGGGAAACACCATATATTTT; CDR3 protein: CASSLRQAGNTIYF
D gene: -; V gene: TRBV28; clone size: -; CDR3 length: 13; J gene: TRBJ2-2; CDR3 DNA: TGTGCCAGCAGTCTGATACCGGGCGGGGAGCTGTTTTTT; CDR3 protein: CASSLIPGGELFF
D gene: -; V gene: TRBV6-5; clone size: -; CDR3 length: 11; J gene: TRBJ1-1; CDR3 DNA: TGTGCCAGCAGTTCTGGGCTAAAAGCTTTCTTT; CDR3 protein: CASSSGLKAFF
D gene: -; V gene: TRBV7-2; clone size: few; CDR3 length: 15; J gene: TRBJ2-2; CDR3 DNA: TGTGCCAGCAGCTTAGTGAGTCTGAACACCGGGGAGCTGTTTTTT; CDR3 protein: CASSLVSLNTGELFF
D gene: TRBD2; V gene: TRBV7-6; clone size: -; CDR3 length: 17; J gene: TRBJ2-1; CDR3 DNA: TGTGCCAGCAGCTTAGCTCCGACTAGCGGGGTAAACAATGAGCAGTTCTTC; CDR3 protein: CASSLAPTSGVNNEQFF
D gene: -; V gene: TRBV2; clone size: -; CDR3 length: 14; J gene: TRBJ2-3; CDR3 DNA: TGTGCCAGCAGTGATCGGAGGGAGACAGATACGCAGTATTTT; CDR3 protein: CASSDRRETDTQYF
D gene: TRBD1; V gene: TRBV7-8; clone size: -; CDR3 length: 15; J gene: TRBJ2-7; CDR3 DNA: TGTGCCAGCAGCCGCGTAGGGACAGGGCCCTACGAGCAGTACTTC; CDR3 protein: CASSRVGTGPYEQYF
D gene: -; V gene: TRBV7-8; clone size: -; CDR3 length: 14; J gene: TRBJ1-3; CDR3 DNA: TGTGCCACTACCCTAGGTGGGAGCGGAAACACCATATATTTT; CDR3 protein: CATTLGGSGNTIYF
D gene: -; V gene: TRBV7-9; clone size: -; CDR3 length: 14; J gene: TRBJ1-1; CDR3 DNA: TGTGCCAGCAGCCCTACAGGAATGAACACTGAAGCTTTCTTT; CDR3 protein: CASSPTGMNTEAFF
D gene: -; V gene: TRBV12-3/TRBV12-4; clone size: -; CDR3 length: 12; J gene: TRBJ2-2; CDR3 DNA: TGTGCCAGCAGTCGCCGAGCGGGGGAGCTGTTTTTT; CDR3 protein: CASSRRAGELFF
D gene: -; V gene: TRBV5-4; clone size: -; CDR3 length: 13; J gene: TRBJ2-7; CDR3 DNA: TGTGCCAGCAGCACCAGGGGTGGGAACGAGCAGTACTTC; CDR3 protein: CASSTRGGNEQYF
D gene: TRBD2; V gene: TRBV11-2; clone size: -; CDR3 length: 13; J gene: TRBJ2-7; CDR3 DNA: TGTGCCAGCAGGTTAGCGGGAGGTAACGAGCAGTACTTC; CDR3 protein: CASRLAGGNEQYF